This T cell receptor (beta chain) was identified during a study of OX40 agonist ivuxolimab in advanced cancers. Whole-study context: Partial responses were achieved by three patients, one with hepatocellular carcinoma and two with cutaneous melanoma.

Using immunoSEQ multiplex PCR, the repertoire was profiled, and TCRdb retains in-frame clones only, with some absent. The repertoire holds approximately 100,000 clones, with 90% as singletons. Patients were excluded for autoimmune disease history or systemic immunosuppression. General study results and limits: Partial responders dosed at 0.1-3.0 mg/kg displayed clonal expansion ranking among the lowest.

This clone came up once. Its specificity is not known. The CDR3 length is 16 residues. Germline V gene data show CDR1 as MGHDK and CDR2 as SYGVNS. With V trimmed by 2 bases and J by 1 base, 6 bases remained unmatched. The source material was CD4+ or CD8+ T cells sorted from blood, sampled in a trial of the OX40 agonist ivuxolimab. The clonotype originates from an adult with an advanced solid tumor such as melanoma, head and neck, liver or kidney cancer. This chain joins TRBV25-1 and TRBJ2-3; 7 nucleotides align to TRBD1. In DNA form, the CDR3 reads TGTGCCAGCAGTGAAGGAGCCGGGACAGGCACAGATACGCAGTATTTT. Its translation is CASSEGAGTGTDTQYF.